The clone carrying this T cell receptor (beta chain) was found many times. This sample is part of a study of regulatory T cells in long-lasting Graves disease. Time point denoted: newly diagnosed GD, antithyroid drugs for less than 3 months. Researchers made the TCR library from RNA that was extracted from PBMCs. In building TCR beta libraries, iRepertoire HTBI primers were used together with Arm-PCR of CDR3 regions. TCRdb independently ran MiXCR on the multiplex PCR reads; one entry per CDR3 protein. The table has some 600,000 distinct CDR3 sequences, about 16% seen once; the top ten hold around 13%. Per the germline V gene, CDR1 is LGHDT and CDR2 is YNNKEL (reference sequence). V lost 6 bases and J lost 4, with 7 bases in between. The CDR3 is 11 amino acids. These data were likewise used in another study, on T cells in Graves' hyperthyroidism and ophthalmopathy. Per that paper: In the first-round RT-PCR of the TCR CDR3, the HTBI primer set was used.

The chain has TRBV3-1 and TRBJ2-7; D is unclear. The TCR sequence derives from a man in his late teens or twenties with Graves disease. Specimen: peripheral blood mononuclear cells (PBMCs), collected at new diagnosis, from a patient treated with antithyroid drugs. Here the CDR3 DNA reads TGTGCCAGCAGTTACCTTTACGAGCAGTACTTC. Amino acids: CASSYLYEQYF.